The 31 T cell receptor beta chains below all came from one sample that was sequenced in a study of CD8+ T cells in alopecia areata. In each case, RNA was isolated and then reverse transcribed into cDNA as the sequencing template. Assay: immunoSEQ multiplex PCR; the TCRdb copy retains only in-frame clones and omits some. Of about 150,000 clones listed, 45% to 55% are singletons. Sequencing was performed on CD8+ T cells sorted from blood, taken at week 0. The receptors shown here come from a human donor with alopecia areata.

This chain uses TRBV19 with TRBJ2-7; D perhaps matches TRBD1 (6 bases). V lost 5 bases and J 0 bases, leaving 17 bases between the germline ends. Germline values: CDR1 LNHDA, CDR2 SQIVND (reference sequence). CDR3 length: 16 residues. The CDR3 region has the DNA TGTGCCAGTAGTTGGACAGTTGAAGGGTTCTCCTACGAGCAGTACTTC. This encodes CASSWTVEGFSYEQYF.

The chain has TRBV5-1 and TRBJ2-1; tentative D call: TRBD1 (5 bases). The CDR3 length is 15 residues. Trimming shortened V by 0 bases and J by 0 bases, and 7 bases separated the two germline ends. Germline V gene lookup returns CDR1 SGHRS and CDR2 YFSETQ. CDR3 residues: CASSLEGVSYNEQFF. CDR3 sequence (DNA): TGCGCCAGCAGCTTGGAAGGGGTCTCCTACAATGAGCAGTTCTTC. Drawing the rest from reference TRBV5-1 and TRBJ2-1, the complete variable domain is KAGVTQTPRYLIKTRGQQVTLSCSPISGHRSVSWYQQTPGQGLQFLFEYFSETQRNKGNFPGRFSGRQFSNSRSEMNVSTLELGDSALYLCASSLEGVSYNEQFFGPGTRLTVL.

V is TRBV5-6 and J is TRBJ1-1, with no clear D. V was cut by 1 base and J by 6 bases, with 13 bases left in between. CDR1 is SGHDT and CDR2 is YYEEEE in the germline V gene. The CDR3 runs 14 residues. CDR3 coding DNA: TGTGCCAGCAGCTTGTTTACAAGGCCCCCTGAAGCTTTCTTT. This codes for CASSLFTRPPEAFF.

The chain carries TRBV10-2 and TRBJ2-3, with D unresolved. CDR3 length: 11 amino acids. Germline assignment: CDR1 WSHSY and CDR2 SAAADI. V dropped 10 bases and J dropped 2 bases, with 7 bases sitting between them. CDR3 residues: CATSFTDTQYF. CDR3 DNA: TGCGCCACCTCGTTCACAGATACGCAGTATTTT.

This rearrangement joins TRBV29-1 to TRBJ2-7; D tentatively reads TRBD1 or TRBD2 (5 bases each). There are 14 residues in the CDR3. Between the trimmed V and J ends, which lost 4 bases and 3 bases, there was a span of 16 bases. CDR1 and CDR2 from the germline V gene are SQVTM and ANQGSEA. This chain's CDR3 is CSVGSEGQVYEQYF. The CDR3 coding sequence is TGCAGCGTTGGGTCCGAGGGGCAGGTCTACGAGCAGTACTTC.

The chain employs TRBV7-3 and TRBJ2-7, with D unclear. The V end lost 5 bases, the J end lost 3 bases, and 11 bases lay between the germline ends. There are 13 residues in the CDR3. The V gene's germline CDR1 is SGHTA and CDR2 FQGTGA. This chain's CDR3 is CASSLDSSYEQYF. DNA for the CDR3: TGTGCCAGCAGCCTCGACTCGAGCTACGAGCAGTACTTC.

The CDR3 bases are TGTGCCAGCACAATGGGGGGTGGGAACATTCAGTACTTC. It translates to CASTMGGGNIQYF. The rearrangement joins TRBV6-5 to TRBJ2-4; possible D gene TRBD2, 6 bases. Trimming pared 7 bases from V and 7 bases from J, leaving 14 bases between. The CDR3 contains 13 residues. Germline V CDR1 and CDR2: MNHEY, SVGAGI.

The chain recombines TRBV29-1 with TRBJ2-1; possible D gene TRBD1, 6 bases. V dropped 7 bases and J dropped 4 bases, with 11 bases sitting between them. CDR1 is SQVTM, CDR2 ANQGSEA, per germline. The CDR3 sequence is 12 residues long. Here the CDR3 reads CSGGPSYNEQFF. For the CDR3, the DNA is TGCAGCGGGGGGCCGTCGTACAATGAGCAGTTCTTC.

As regards this clone: This CDR3 is also generated by other DNA sequences in the sample. The J gene is TRBJ1-1, the V gene TRBV30; 7 nucleotides line up with TRBD1. Germline CDR1 reads GTSNPN; CDR2 reads SVGIG (reference sequence). This CDR3 spans 13 amino acids. V was pared by 4 bases and J by 0 bases, with 2 bases of the junction left unmatched. The CDR3 protein is CAWTTGVNTEAFF. For the CDR3, the DNA is TGTGCCTGGACTACAGGGGTGAACACTGAAGCTTTCTTT.

This chain joins TRBV27 and TRBJ2-7; D may be TRBD1 (5 bases). Germline V gives CDR1 MNHEY, CDR2 SMNVEV (reference sequence). The CDR3 covers 13 residues. With 5 bases removed from V and 0 bases from J, the gap between germline ends came to 8 bases. The CDR3 is CASSLQASYEQYF. In DNA form, the CDR3 reads TGTGCCAGCAGTCTACAGGCCTCCTACGAGCAGTACTTC.

This clone was counted between two and nine times. The rearrangement joins TRBV4-3 to TRBJ2-1, with TRBD2 matching 16 bases. In germline, CDR1 is LGHNA, CDR2 YSLEER. Trimming took 3 bases from V and 6 from J; bases not matched to a gene: 5. This CDR3 spans 17 amino acids. Written as DNA, the CDR3 is TGCGCCAGCAGCCACCCGGGACTAGCGGGGGGGGGCAATGAGCAGTTCTTC. Translation gives CASSHPGLAGGGNEQFF.

The chain combines TRBV6-4 with TRBJ1-2; D is unclear. V was trimmed by 2 bases and J by 7 bases, leaving 8 bases between them. This CDR3 has 12 residues. CDR1 MRHNA and CDR2 SNTAGT come from the germline V gene. The CDR3 sequence: CASSDERGGYTF. DNA of the CDR3: TGTGCCAGCAGTGACGAGAGAGGTGGCTACACCTTC.

Regarding this clone: The sample holds other DNA sequences that translate to the same CDR3. The genes are TRBV29-1 and TRBJ1-2, with 9 bases fitting TRBD1. Germline values: CDR1 SQVTM, CDR2 ANQGSEA. The CDR3 has 13 amino acids. Trimming cost V 6 bases and J 3 bases; bases outside gene matches: 5. The CDR3 loop is CSVRTGEDYGYTF. In DNA form, the CDR3 reads TGCAGCGTGCGGACAGGGGAAGACTATGGCTACACCTTC.

This rearrangement joins TRBV13 to TRBJ1-2, with D unclear. V was pared by 3 bases and J by 6 bases, with 11 bases between. In germline, CDR1 is PRHDT, CDR2 FYEKMQ (reference sequence). The CDR3 contains 13 residues. CDR3 protein: CASSFGREDGYTF. Written as DNA, the CDR3 is TGTGCCAGCAGCTTCGGGAGGGAGGATGGCTACACCTTC.

This clone was seen a few times. For the CDR3, the DNA is TGTGCCAGCAGTGCGGGGACAGGAGAGAACACTGAAGCTTTCTTT. This encodes CASSAGTGENTEAFF. The gene calls are TRBV27 and TRBJ1-1; 8 bases are shared with TRBD1. The CDR3 contains 15 residues. Trimming at V came to 5 bases and at J to 1 base, leaving 6 bases not matched to a gene. Germline CDR1 is MNHEY and CDR2 is SMNVEV (reference sequence).

About this clone itself: A much larger clone differs by one base, so this may be a read error. Other DNA sequences in the same sample also yield this CDR3. The CDR3 DNA reads TGTGCCAGCAGCTTTGGAACTGAAGCTTTCTTT. Protein sequence: CASSFGTEAFF. The V gene is TRBV7-9, the J gene TRBJ1-1; D remains ambiguous. Looked up from germline, CDR1 is SEHNR and CDR2 is FQNEAQ (reference sequence). V was trimmed by 3 bases and J by 5 bases, leaving 4 bases between them. There are 11 residues in the CDR3. The whole variable domain, filled in from reference TRBV7-9 and TRBJ1-1, reads DTGVSQNPRHKITKRGQNVTFRCDPISEHNRLYWYRQTLGQGPEFLTYFQNEAQLEKSRLLSDRFSAERPKGSFSTLEIQRTEQGDSAMYLCASSFGTEAFFGQGTRLTVV.

CDR3 in amino acids: CASSEWDRPQETQYF. The DNA for the CDR3 is TGTGCCAGCAGTGAATGGGACAGGCCACAAGAGACCCAGTACTTC. The chain uses TRBV2 and TRBJ2-5, with TRBD1 matching 8 bases. V lost 2 bases to trimming and J lost 2 bases; unmatched junction nucleotides: 4. Germline-derived CDR1 and CDR2 are SNHLY and FYNNEI. CDR3 length: 15 amino acids.

The chain is built from TRBV19 and TRBJ2-1, with 9 bases that match TRBD1. The CDR3 sequence is 14 residues long. The ends lost 5 bases at V and 5 bases at J; junction bases unmatched: 4. Germline assignment: CDR1 LNHDA and CDR2 SQIVND (reference sequence). The CDR3 nucleotides are TGTGCCAGTAGTCACGACAGGGGGAACAATGAGCAGTTCTTC. Its translation: CASSHDRGNNEQFF.

In this sample, this clone turned up a few times. This chain links TRBV7-9 with TRBJ2-7; 10 bases are shared with TRBD2. The CDR3 length is 16 residues. V dropped 1 base and J dropped 1; count of bases not matched to a gene: 4. Germline V gene data show CDR1 as SEHNR and CDR2 as FQNEAQ (reference sequence). CDR3 DNA: TGTGCCAGCAGCTTAGAGTCTAGCGGGGGTTCCTACGAGCAGTACTTC. This encodes CASSLESSGGSYEQYF.

The CDR3 DNA follows: TGTGCCAGCAGTTTCTCCGGGCCCGGCGAGCAGTACTTC. Translation: CASSFSGPGEQYF. The V call is TRBV27, the J call TRBJ2-7; the D is unclear. Trimming shortened V by 3 bases and J by 6 bases, and 12 bases separated the two germline ends. Germline V gene sequence: CDR1 MNHEY, CDR2 SMNVEV (reference sequence). The CDR3 spans 13 residues.

This chain links TRBV6-5 with TRBJ2-7; D not certain. Trimming removed 4 bases from V and 0 bases from J, with 10 bases in between. Germline V lookup: CDR1 MNHEY, CDR2 SVGAGI. This CDR3 region has 14 residues. CDR3 residues: CASSWVADSYEQYF. Written as DNA, the CDR3 is TGTGCCAGCAGTTGGGTTGCGGACTCCTACGAGCAGTACTTC.

The gene calls are TRBV23-1 and TRBJ1-2; D may be TRBD1 (6 bases). Being an ORF, TRBV23-1 has a function that is uncertain. Trimming left V 7 bases short and J 8 bases short, with 17 bases between. CDR3 length equals 13 residues. CDR3: CASTKSTGRGYTF. CDR3 nucleotide sequence: TGCGCCAGCACCAAATCCACAGGGCGAGGCTACACCTTC.

This clone was seen more than once but under ten times. The chain carries TRBV4-3 and TRBJ2-3; the match to TRBD1 covers 8 bases. This CDR3 spans 20 amino acids. V gave up 0 bases and J gave up 0 bases; unmatched junction bases: 14. Germline lookup yields CDR1 LGHNA and CDR2 YSLEER. The CDR3 sequence is CASSQDRIGQGVTSTDTQYF. CDR3 DNA sequence: TGCGCCAGCAGCCAAGATCGAATTGGACAGGGCGTAACTAGCACAGATACGCAGTATTTT.

V gene TRBV2 combines with J gene TRBJ1-2; 7 positions match TRBD1. Unmatched junction bases numbered 10, after V lost 4 bases and J lost 8 bases. Germline V gene data show CDR1 as SNHLY and CDR2 as FYNNEI. The CDR3 extends over 14 amino acids. CDR3 amino acids: CASSGTGDMWGYTF. CDR3 DNA: TGTGCCAGCAGTGGGACAGGAGATATGTGGGGCTACACCTTC.

Concerning this clone: The identical CDR3 is also encoded by other nucleotide sequences in the sample. The J gene is TRBJ2-1, the V gene TRBV5-1, with 9 nucleotides matching TRBD2. CDR3 length: 15 residues. V gave up 2 bases and J gave up 1 base; unmatched junction bases: 1. Germline V gene data show CDR1 as SGHRS and CDR2 as YFSETQ. In DNA form, the CDR3 reads TGCGCCAGCAGCTTTAGCGGGGGATCCTACAATGAGCAGTTCTTC. It translates to CASSFSGGSYNEQFF. The complete variable domain, with remaining parts taken from reference TRBV5-1 and TRBJ2-1, reads KAGVTQTPRYLIKTRGQQVTLSCSPISGHRSVSWYQQTPGQGLQFLFEYFSETQRNKGNFPGRFSGRQFSNSRSEMNVSTLELGDSALYLCASSFSGGSYNEQFFGPGTRLTVL.

In this sample, this clone turned up a few times. The chain recombines TRBV7-3 with TRBJ1-5; 9 bases map to TRBD1. This CDR3 has 13 amino acids. V was clipped by 9 bases and J by 7 bases; unmatched bases: 7. Germline V lookup: CDR1 SGHTA, CDR2 FQGTGA. The CDR3 sequence: CARRTGVRQPQHF. CDR3 in DNA: TGTGCCAGACGGACAGGGGTAAGGCAGCCCCAGCATTTT.

The chain recombines TRBV5-1 with TRBJ2-7; unclear D gene. Germline values: CDR1 SGHRS, CDR2 YFSETQ. The CDR3 has 13 residues. V was pared by 0 bases and J by 3 bases, with 7 bases between. Here the CDR3 DNA reads TGCGCCAGCAGCTTGGCCCTGAACTACGAGCAGTACTTC. Translated, it gives CASSLALNYEQYF.

Turning to this clone: One junction end does not reproduce the germline sequence, and a read error may be involved. This chain joins TRBV29-1 and TRBJ2-7; possibly TRBD1 or TRBD2 for D (6 bases each). This CDR3 is 14 amino acids long. Germline V gene data show CDR1 as SQVTM and CDR2 as ANQGSEA. CDR3 bases: TGCAGCGTAGAAGAGGGGGTGGGAGGCGGCGAGCAGTACTTC. The encoded protein is CSVEEGVGGGEQYF.

The chain couples TRBV16 to TRBJ2-7; D gene ambiguous. The length of the CDR3 is 11 residues. V was shortened by 3 bases and J by 6 bases, with 6 bases between the two germline ends. CDR1 KGHSY and CDR2 FQNENV come from the germline V gene. The CDR3 here is CASSQSAEQYF. The CDR3 region has the DNA TGTGCCAGCAGCCAGTCTGCCGAGCAGTACTTC.

J is TRBJ1-6 and V is TRBV30; 8 bases are shared with TRBD1. The CDR3 totals 14 residues. Germline V lookup: CDR1 GTSNPN, CDR2 SVGIG (reference sequence). Germline trimming cut 5 bases from V and 14 bases from J; bases unmatched to any gene: 14. The chain's CDR3 is CAWYGGTGVLSLHF. The CDR3 DNA reads as TGTGCCTGGTACGGGGGGACAGGCGTTCTGTCCCTCCACTTT.

The rearrangement joins TRBV14 to TRBJ1-2; no reliable D call. The V gene's germline CDR1 is SGHDN and CDR2 FVKESK. The ends were cut back, 0 bases at V and 5 bases at J, with 19 bases in the middle. This CDR3 is 17 amino acids long. CDR3 residues: CASSQDEIEGIMYGYTF. CDR3 coding DNA: TGTGCCAGCAGCCAAGATGAAATCGAGGGTATAATGTATGGCTACACCTTC.